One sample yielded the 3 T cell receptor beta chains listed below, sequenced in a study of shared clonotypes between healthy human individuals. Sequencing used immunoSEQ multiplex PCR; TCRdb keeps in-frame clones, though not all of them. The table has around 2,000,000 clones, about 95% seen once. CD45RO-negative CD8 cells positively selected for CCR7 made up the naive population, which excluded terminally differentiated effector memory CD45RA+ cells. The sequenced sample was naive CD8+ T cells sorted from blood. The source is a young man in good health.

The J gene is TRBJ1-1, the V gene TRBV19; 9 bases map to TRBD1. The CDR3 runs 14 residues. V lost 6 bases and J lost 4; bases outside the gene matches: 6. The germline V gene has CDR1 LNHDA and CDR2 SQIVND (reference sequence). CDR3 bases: TGTGCCAGTAGCGGGACAGGGATTTTCACTGAAGCTTTCTTT. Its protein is CASSGTGIFTEAFF.

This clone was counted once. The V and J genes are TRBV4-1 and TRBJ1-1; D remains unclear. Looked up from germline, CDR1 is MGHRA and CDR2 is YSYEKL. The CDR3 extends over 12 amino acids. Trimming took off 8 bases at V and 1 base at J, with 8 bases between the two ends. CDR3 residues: CASRGSNTEAFF. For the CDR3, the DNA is TGCGCCAGCCGTGGGTCGAACACTGAAGCTTTCTTT.

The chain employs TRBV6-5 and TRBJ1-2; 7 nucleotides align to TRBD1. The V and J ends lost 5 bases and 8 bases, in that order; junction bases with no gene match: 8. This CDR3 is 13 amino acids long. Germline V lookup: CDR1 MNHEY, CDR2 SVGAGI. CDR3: CASSKTGLQGYTF. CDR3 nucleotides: TGTGCCAGCAGTAAGACAGGGCTTCAAGGCTACACCTTC.